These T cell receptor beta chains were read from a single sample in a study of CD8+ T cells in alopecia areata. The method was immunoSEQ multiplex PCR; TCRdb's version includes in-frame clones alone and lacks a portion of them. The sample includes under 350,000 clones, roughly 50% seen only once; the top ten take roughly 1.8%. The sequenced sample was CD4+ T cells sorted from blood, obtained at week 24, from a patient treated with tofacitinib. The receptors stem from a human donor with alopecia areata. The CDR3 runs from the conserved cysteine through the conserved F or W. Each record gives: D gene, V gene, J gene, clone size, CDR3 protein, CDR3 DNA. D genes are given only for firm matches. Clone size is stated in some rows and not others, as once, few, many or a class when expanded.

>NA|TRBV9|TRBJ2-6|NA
CASNPGGANVLTF
TGTGCCAGCAACCCAGGTGGGGCCAACGTCCTGACTTTC
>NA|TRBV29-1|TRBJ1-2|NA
CSVEVQPNYGYTF
TGCAGCGTTGAAGTACAACCTAACTATGGCTACACCTTC
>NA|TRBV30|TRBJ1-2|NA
CAWDPHGYTF
TGTGCCTGGGACCCCCATGGCTACACCTTC
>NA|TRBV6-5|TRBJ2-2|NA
CASSYKMGANTGELFF
TGTGCCAGCAGTTACAAGATGGGTGCTAACACCGGGGAGCTGTTTTTT
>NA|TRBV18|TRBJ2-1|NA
CASSSRALYNEQFF
TGTGCCAGCTCATCTAGGGCCCTATACAATGAGCAGTTCTTC
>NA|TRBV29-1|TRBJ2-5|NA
CSVGRQGWETQYF
TGCAGCGTTGGGAGGCAGGGTTGGGAGACCCAGTACTTC
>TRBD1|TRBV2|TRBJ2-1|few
CASSERGQAYNEQFF
TGTGCCAGCAGTGAACGTGGACAGGCCTACAATGAGCAGTTCTTC
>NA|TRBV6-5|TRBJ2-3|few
CASSYDRGRQYF
TGTGCCAGCAGTTACGATAGGGGCCGACAGTATTTT
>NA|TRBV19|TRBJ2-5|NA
CASKPIGQETQYF
TGTGCCAGTAAGCCGATCGGACAAGAGACCCAGTACTTC
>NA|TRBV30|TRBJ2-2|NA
CAWSPGSLVTNTGELFF
TGTGCCTGGAGTCCTGGTTCACTAGTAACCAACACCGGGGAGCTGTTTTTT
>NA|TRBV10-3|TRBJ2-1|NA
CAISESAGAYNEQFF
TGTGCCATCAGTGAGTCGGCAGGGGCCTACAATGAGCAGTTCTTC
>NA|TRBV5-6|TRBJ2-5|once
CASSLAPGLGETQYF
TGTGCCAGCAGCTTGGCCCCAGGGCTGGGAGAGACCCAGTACTTC
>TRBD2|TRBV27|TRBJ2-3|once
CATSRLAGDTQYF
TGTGCCACCTCCAGACTAGCGGGGGATACGCAGTATTTT
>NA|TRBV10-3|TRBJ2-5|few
CAEGRGSKETQYF
TGTGCCGAGGGTAGAGGGTCTAAGGAGACCCAGTACTTC
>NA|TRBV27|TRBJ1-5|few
CASSPTGFGQPQHF
TGTGCCAGCAGTCCAACAGGGTTCGGTCAGCCCCAGCATTTT
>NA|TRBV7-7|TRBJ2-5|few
CASSPRGRETQYF
TGTGCTAGCAGCCCCAGGGGGAGGGAGACCCAGTACTTC
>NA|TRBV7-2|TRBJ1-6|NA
CASSNGGNSPLHF
TGTGCCAGCAGCAATGGAGGGAATTCACCCCTCCACTTT
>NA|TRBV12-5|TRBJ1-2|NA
CASGLVLVSLSYGYTF
TGTGCTAGTGGTTTGGTACTGGTATCCTTGTCCTATGGCTACACCTTC
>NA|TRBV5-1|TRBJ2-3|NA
CASSLDGGTDTQYF
TGCGCCAGCAGCTTGGATGGCGGCACAGATACGCAGTATTTT
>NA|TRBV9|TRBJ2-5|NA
CASSAPGERTQYF
TGTGCCAGCAGCGCCCCGGGGGAGCGGACCCAGTACTTC
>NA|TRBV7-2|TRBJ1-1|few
CASSLNSNTEAFF
TGTGCCAGCAGCTTAAACAGCAACACTGAAGCTTTCTTT
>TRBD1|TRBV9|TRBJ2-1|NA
CASSGGTAYNEQFF
TGTGCCAGCAGCGGGGGGACAGCCTACAATGAGCAGTTCTTC
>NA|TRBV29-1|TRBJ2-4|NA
CSVERKLAKNIQYF
TGCAGCGTTGAACGGAAACTAGCCAAAAACATTCAGTACTTC
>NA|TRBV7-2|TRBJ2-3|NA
CASSGGADTQYF
TGTGCCAGCTCGGGGGGCGCAGATACGCAGTATTTT
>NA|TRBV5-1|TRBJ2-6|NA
CASSLLTGANVLTF
TGCGCCAGCAGCTTGCTCACTGGGGCCAACGTCCTGACTTTC
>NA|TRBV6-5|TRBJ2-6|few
CASSYRSGANVLTF
TGTGCCAGCAGTTACCGATCTGGGGCCAACGTCCTGACTTTC
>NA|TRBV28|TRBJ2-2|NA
CASSLGGTGELFF
TGTGCCAGCAGTCTAGGGGGAACCGGGGAGCTGTTTTTT
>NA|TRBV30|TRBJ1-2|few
CAWSVAYGYTF
TGTGCCTGGAGTGTAGCCTATGGCTACACCTTC
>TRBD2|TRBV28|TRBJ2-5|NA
CASSPAGGQETQYF
TGTGCCAGCAGTCCAGCGGGGGGCCAAGAGACCCAGTACTTC
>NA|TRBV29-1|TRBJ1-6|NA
CSPIGLPHDNSPLHF
TGCAGCCCCATCGGCCTTCCCCACGATAATTCACCCCTCCACTTT
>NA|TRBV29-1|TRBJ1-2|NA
CSVGGSANYGYTF
TGCAGCGTTGGGGGGTCAGCTAACTATGGCTACACCTTC
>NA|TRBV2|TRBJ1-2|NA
CASSDASNYGYTF
TGTGCCAGCAGTGACGCTTCTAACTATGGCTACACCTTC
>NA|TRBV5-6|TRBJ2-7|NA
CASSLRGGFRSEQYF
TGTGCCAGCAGCTTGCGAGGAGGGTTTCGATCCGAGCAGTACTTC
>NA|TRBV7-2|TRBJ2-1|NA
CASSLGTLNNEQFF
TGTGCCAGCAGCTTAGGGACACTTAACAATGAGCAGTTCTTC
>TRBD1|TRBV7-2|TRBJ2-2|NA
CASSYFPGQGGGELFF
TGTGCCAGCAGCTATTTCCCGGGACAGGGCGGCGGGGAGCTGTTTTTT
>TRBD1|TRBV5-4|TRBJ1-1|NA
CASSQDRGSTEAFF
TGTGCCAGCAGCCAAGACAGGGGGAGTACTGAAGCTTTCTTT
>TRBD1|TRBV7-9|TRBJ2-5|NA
CASSPGTGEETQYF
TGTGCCAGCAGCCCCGGGACAGGAGAAGAGACCCAGTACTTC
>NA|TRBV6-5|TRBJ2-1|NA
CASNKDGSEQFF
TGTGCCAGCAACAAAGATGGGTCGGAGCAGTTCTTC
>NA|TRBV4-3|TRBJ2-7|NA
CASSQDIRGVRDRSYEQYF
TGCGCCAGCAGCCAAGATATACGGGGTGTTCGGGACCGATCCTACGAGCAGTACTTC
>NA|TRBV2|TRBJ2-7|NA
CASSVNEQYF
TGTGCCAGCAGTGTGAACGAGCAGTACTTC
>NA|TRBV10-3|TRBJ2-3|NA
CAISGASTDTQYF
TGTGCCATCAGTGGGGCAAGCACAGATACGCAGTATTTT